The subject of this entry is one T cell receptor beta chain. The antigen is not known. The CDR3 consists of 17 residues. Looked up from germline, CDR1 is MDHEN and CDR2 is SYDVKM. Trimming removed 3 bases from V and 0 bases from J, with 15 bases in between. Documented time point: patch test 1, 2 weeks after DPC sensitization. The treatment is: therapeutic diphenylcyclopropenone sensitization with weekly scalp DPC. TCRdb independently ran MiXCR on the RACE reads; one entry per CDR3 protein. The sample lists under 200,000 distinct CDR3 sequences, about 14% seen once, with approximately 1.5% in the top ten. The data were obtained in a study of human T cells and chemical hapten exposure. Overall study: During the roughly 24-week study period, patients had diphenylcyclopropenone applied to the scalp every week.

General observations from the study: With patch test score, the counts of PT1 expanded TCRs showed a positive correlation.

The sequence was obtained from a woman aged 30 to 39 with alopecia areata. Some clones in this sample may be carry-over from other donors' samples. V usage is TRBV28 and J usage is TRBJ2-4, with TRBD2 as a possible D gene (5 bases). Sequences were derived from whole blood, sampled in connection with sensitization to the hapten diphenylcyclopropenone (DPC). Here the CDR3 reads CASSLVGSSSAKNIQYF. In nucleotides, the CDR3 is TGTGCCAGCAGTTTGGTGGGGAGCTCCTCAGCCAAAAACATTCAGTACTTC.